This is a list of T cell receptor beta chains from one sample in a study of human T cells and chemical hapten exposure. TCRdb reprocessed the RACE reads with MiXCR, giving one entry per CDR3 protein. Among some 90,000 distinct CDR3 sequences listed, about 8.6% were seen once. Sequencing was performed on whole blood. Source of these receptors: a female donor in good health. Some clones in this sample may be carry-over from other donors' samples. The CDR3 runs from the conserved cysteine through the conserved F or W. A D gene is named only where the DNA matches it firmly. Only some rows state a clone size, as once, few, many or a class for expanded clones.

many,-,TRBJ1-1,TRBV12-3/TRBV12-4,CASRPDPNTEAFF,TGTGCCAGCAGACCGGACCCGAACACTGAAGCTTTCTTT
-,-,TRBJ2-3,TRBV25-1,CATATSEADTQYF,TGTGCCACCGCGACTAGTGAAGCAGATACGCAGTATTTT
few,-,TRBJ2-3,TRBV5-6,CASSGPQGPLGDTQYF,TGTGCCAGCAGCGGGCCCCAGGGGCCGCTCGGAGATACGCAGTATTTT
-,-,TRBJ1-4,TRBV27,CASSPFRQAQFSNEKLFF,TGTGCCAGCAGTCCATTTCGACAGGCGCAATTTTCTAATGAAAAACTGTTTTTT
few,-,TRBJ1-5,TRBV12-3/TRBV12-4,CASSLAGTIRDQPQHF,TGTGCCAGCAGTTTAGCTGGTACAATACGCGATCAGCCCCAGCATTTT
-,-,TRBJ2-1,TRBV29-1,CSGAWTANEQFF,TGCAGCGGTGCGTGGACTGCCAATGAGCAGTTCTTC
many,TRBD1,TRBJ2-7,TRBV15,CATQGQGAYEQYF,TGTGCCACGCAAGGACAGGGGGCCTACGAGCAGTACTTC
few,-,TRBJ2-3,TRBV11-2,CASSPQAPGRRDTQYF,TGTGCCAGCAGCCCCCAGGCACCGGGGCGGAGAGATACGCAGTATTTT
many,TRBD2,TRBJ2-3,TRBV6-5,CASSRLAGEEDTQYF,TGTGCCAGCAGCCGACTAGCGGGAGAGGAAGATACGCAGTATTTT
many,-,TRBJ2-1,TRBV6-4,CASPRPRSKFF,TGTGCCAGCCCCCGGCCCCGATCGAAGTTCTTC
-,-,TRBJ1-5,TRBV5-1,CASSLGQGGDQPQHF,TGCGCCAGCAGCTTGGGCCAGGGCGGGGATCAGCCCCAGCATTTT
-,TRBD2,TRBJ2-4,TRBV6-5,CASSRGGAGKGKNIQYF,TGTGCCAGCAGTCGCGGGGGGGCAGGGAAGGGCAAAAACATTCAGTACTTC
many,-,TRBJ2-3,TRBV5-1,CASSRVGQGISTDTQYF,TGCGCCAGCAGCCGTGTGGGCCAGGGAATCAGCACAGATACGCAGTATTTT
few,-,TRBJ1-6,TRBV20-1,CSASQRTGHPNSPLHF,TGCAGTGCTAGCCAACGGACGGGACACCCTAATTCACCCCTCCACTTT
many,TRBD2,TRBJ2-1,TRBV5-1,CASRRLAGAYNEQFF,TGCGCCAGCAGGCGATTAGCGGGGGCTTACAATGAGCAGTTCTTC
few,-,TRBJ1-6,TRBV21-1,CASSKKKVAPVSPLHF,TGTGCCAGCAGCAAAAAAAAAGTGGCTCCAGTGTCACCCCTCCACTTT
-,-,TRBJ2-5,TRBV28,CASSFPPDRTSQEIQYF,TGTGCCAGCAGTTTCCCTCCGGACAGAACAAGTCAAGAGATCCAGTACTTC
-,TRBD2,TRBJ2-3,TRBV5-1,CASSLVGLAGSTDTQYF,TGCGCCAGCAGCTTGGTCGGACTAGCGGGGAGCACAGATACGCAGTATTTT
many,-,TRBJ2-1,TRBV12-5,CASGLVARSYNEQFF,TGTGCTAGTGGTTTGGTAGCCCGTTCCTACAATGAGCAGTTCTTC
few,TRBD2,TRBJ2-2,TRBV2,CASRRWTSENGELFF,TGTGCCAGCAGGAGATGGACTAGCGAGAACGGGGAGCTGTTTTTT
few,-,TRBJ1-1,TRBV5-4,CASSLGGGTYTEAFF,TGTGCCAGCAGCTTGGGTGGTGGGACCTACACTGAAGCTTTCTTT
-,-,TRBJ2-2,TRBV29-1,CSVGEGPGELFF,TGCAGCGTTGGCGAGGGCCCCGGGGAGCTGTTTTTT
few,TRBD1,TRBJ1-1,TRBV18,CASSRQGGNTEAFF,TGTGCCAGCTCACGACAGGGGGGAAACACTGAAGCTTTCTTT
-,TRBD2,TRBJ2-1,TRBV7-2,CASFSTSGRISEQFF,TGTGCCAGCTTTTCCACGAGCGGGAGAATCAGTGAGCAGTTCTTC
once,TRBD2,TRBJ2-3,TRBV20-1,CSAHSGEGGTDTQYF,TGCAGTGCCCACTCGGGGGAGGGCGGTACAGATACGCAGTATTTT
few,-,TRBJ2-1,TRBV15,CATSRDTGGISYNEQFF,TGTGCCACCAGCAGAGATACCGGCGGGATCTCCTACAATGAGCAGTTCTTC
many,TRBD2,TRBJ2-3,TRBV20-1,CSAVTSGIVEDTQYF,TGCAGTGCGGTGACTAGCGGGATCGTTGAAGATACGCAGTATTTT
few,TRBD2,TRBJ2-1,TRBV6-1,CASSEIRLAGGHEQFF,TGTGCCAGCAGTGAAATCAGACTAGCGGGAGGCCATGAGCAGTTCTTC
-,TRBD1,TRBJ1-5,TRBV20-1,CSARLQDRVSQNQPQHF,TGCAGTGCTAGACTCCAGGACAGGGTTTCACAAAATCAGCCCCAGCATTTT
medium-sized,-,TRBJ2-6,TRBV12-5,CASGLGDGSGANVLTF,TGTGCTAGTGGTTTGGGTGACGGCTCTGGGGCCAACGTCCTGACTTTC
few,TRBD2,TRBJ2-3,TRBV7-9,CASSLRGSGIDTQYF,TGTGCCAGCAGCTTAAGAGGTAGCGGGATAGATACGCAGTATTTT
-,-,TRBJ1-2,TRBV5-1,CASSLERQIYGYTF,TGCGCCAGCAGCTTGGAACGACAGATTTACGGCTACACCTTC
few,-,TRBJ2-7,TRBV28,CAAEGAKSPYEQYF,TGTGCCGCGGAGGGGGCGAAGTCCCCGTACGAGCAGTACTTC
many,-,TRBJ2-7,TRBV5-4,CASSAAGPPAYEQYF,TGTGCCAGCAGCGCCGCAGGTCCCCCAGCCTACGAGCAGTACTTC
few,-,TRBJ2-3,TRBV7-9,CASSRADTQYF,TGTGCCAGCAGCCGGGCAGATACGCAGTATTTT
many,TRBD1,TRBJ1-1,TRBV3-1,CASSQRGQGASAFF,TGTGCCAGCAGCCAGAGGGGACAGGGGGCTTCAGCTTTCTTT
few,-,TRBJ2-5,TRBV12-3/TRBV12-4,CASSSSPLQETQYF,TGTGCCAGCAGTTCCTCGCCGCTCCAAGAGACCCAGTACTTC
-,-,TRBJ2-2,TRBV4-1,CASSQGSEYTGELFF,TGCGCCAGCAGCCAAGGATCGGAATACACCGGGGAGCTGTTTTTT
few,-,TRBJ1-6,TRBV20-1,CSARDDSPLHF,TGCAGTGCTAGAGACGATTCACCCCTCCACTTT
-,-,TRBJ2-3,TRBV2,CASSVSLNTDTQYF,TGTGCCAGCAGTGTGTCCTTAAACACAGATACGCAGTATTTT
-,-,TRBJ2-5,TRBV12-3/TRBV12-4,CASSLGRGQETQYF,TGTGCCAGCAGTTTAGGAAGGGGCCAAGAGACCCAGTACTTC
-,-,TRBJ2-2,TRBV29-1,CSVESRGAGELFF,TGCAGCGTTGAAAGTCGAGGGGCCGGGGAGCTGTTTTTT
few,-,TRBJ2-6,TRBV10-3,CAITTQGGTGANVLTF,TGTGCCATCACCACACAGGGTGGAACTGGGGCCAACGTCCTGACTTTC
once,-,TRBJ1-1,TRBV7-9,CASSLGRGSNTEAFF,TGTGCCAGCAGCTTGGGCAGGGGTTCGAACACTGAAGCTTTCTTT
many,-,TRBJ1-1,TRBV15,CATSSLRGRLIEAFF,TGTGCCACCAGCAGCCTACGAGGACGCCTGATTGAAGCTTTCTTT
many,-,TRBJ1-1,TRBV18,CASSLGVDTEAFF,TGTGCCAGCTCGCTCGGGGTTGACACTGAAGCTTTCTTT
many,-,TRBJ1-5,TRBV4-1,CASSQEWTVSNQPQHF,TGCGCCAGCAGCCAAGAATGGACAGTTAGCAATCAGCCCCAGCATTTT
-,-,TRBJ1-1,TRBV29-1,CSVAPKATGSEAFF,TGCAGCGTTGCCCCAAAAGCCACAGGTTCTGAAGCTTTCTTT
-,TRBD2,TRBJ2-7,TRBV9,CASSVDGRALYEQYF,TGTGCCAGCAGCGTAGACGGGAGGGCCCTCTACGAGCAGTACTTC